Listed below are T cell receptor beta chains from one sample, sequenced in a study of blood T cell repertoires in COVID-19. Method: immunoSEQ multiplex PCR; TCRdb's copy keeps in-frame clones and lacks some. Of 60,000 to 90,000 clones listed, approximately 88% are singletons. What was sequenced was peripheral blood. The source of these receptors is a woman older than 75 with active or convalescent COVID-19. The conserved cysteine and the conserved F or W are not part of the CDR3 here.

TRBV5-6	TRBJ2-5	ASSVLAGGETQY
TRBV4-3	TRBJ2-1	ASSRLAVRAYNEQF
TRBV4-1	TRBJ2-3	ASSAPGLKGGSTDTQY
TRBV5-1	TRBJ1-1	ASSSFGGGTEAF
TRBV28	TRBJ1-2	ASSLEGARGYGYT
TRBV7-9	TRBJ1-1	ASSLILRTGSEAF
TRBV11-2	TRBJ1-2	ASSSEEGLGYT
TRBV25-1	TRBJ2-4	ASSVGTGQGLAKNIQY
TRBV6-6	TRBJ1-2	ASRTLWGGDGYT
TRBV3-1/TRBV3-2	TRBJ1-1	ASSQDRGTANTF
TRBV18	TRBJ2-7	ASSLDRGYEQY
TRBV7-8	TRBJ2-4	ASSSWDRGRIIAKNIQY
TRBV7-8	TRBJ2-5	ASSGGQAGGLPQY
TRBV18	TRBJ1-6	ASSPGGSSSSPLH